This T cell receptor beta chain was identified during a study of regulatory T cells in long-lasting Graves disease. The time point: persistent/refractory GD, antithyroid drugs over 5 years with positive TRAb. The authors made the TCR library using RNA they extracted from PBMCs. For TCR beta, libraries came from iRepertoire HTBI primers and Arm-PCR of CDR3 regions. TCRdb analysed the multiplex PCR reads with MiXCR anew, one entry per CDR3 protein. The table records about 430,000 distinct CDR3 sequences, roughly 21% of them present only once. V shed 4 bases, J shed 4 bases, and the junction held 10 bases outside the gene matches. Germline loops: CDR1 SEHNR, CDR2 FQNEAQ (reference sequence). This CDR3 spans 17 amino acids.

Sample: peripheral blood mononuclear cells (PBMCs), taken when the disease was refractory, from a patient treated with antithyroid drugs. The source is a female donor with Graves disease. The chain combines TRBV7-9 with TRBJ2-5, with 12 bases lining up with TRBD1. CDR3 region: CASSSQGDRGQRETQYF. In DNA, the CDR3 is TGTGCCAGCAGCTCTCAGGGGGACAGGGGGCAGCGAGAGACCCAGTACTTC.